The rows below give T cell receptor beta chains drawn from one sample of a study of spatial heterogeneity in lung cancer. TCRdb recomputed calls from the 5' RACE reads with MiXCR, one row per CDR3 protein. Counted here are about 85,000 distinct CDR3 sequences, roughly a fifth occurring once; the ten biggest clones make up approximately 5.6%. The sequenced sample was PBMCs, obtained at surgery. The receptors come from a male donor with early-stage non-small cell lung cancer. Both conserved end residues are part of each CDR3. D genes are given only for firm matches. Clone size is given for some rows only: seen once, a few or many times, or a class if the clone is expanded.

J gene: TRBJ1-5; V gene: TRBV5-1; clone size: NA; CDR3 length: 13; D gene: NA; CDR3 protein: CASSASGDQPQHF; CDR3 DNA: TGCGCCAGCAGCGCGTCGGGAGATCAGCCCCAGCATTTT
J gene: TRBJ1-1; V gene: TRBV20-1; clone size: few; CDR3 length: 14; D gene: TRBD1; CDR3 protein: CSAKNRGRDSEAFF; CDR3 DNA: TGCAGTGCTAAAAACAGGGGAAGAGATTCTGAAGCTTTCTTT
J gene: TRBJ1-5; V gene: TRBV6-5; clone size: few; CDR3 length: 15; D gene: TRBD1; CDR3 protein: CASRETGASNQPQHF; CDR3 DNA: TGTGCCAGCAGGGAGACAGGGGCCTCCAATCAGCCCCAGCATTTT
J gene: TRBJ1-1; V gene: TRBV29-1; clone size: few; CDR3 length: 14; D gene: NA; CDR3 protein: CSVGLQAGDTEAFF; CDR3 DNA: TGCAGCGTTGGGCTCCAGGCCGGTGACACTGAAGCTTTCTTT
J gene: TRBJ2-2; V gene: TRBV6-5; clone size: NA; CDR3 length: 14; D gene: NA; CDR3 protein: CASSYTGNTGELFF; CDR3 DNA: TGTGCCAGCAGTTATACAGGGAACACCGGGGAGCTGTTTTTT
J gene: TRBJ2-3; V gene: TRBV11-1; clone size: many; CDR3 length: 15; D gene: NA; CDR3 protein: CASSLWGPPDGTQYF; CDR3 DNA: TGTGCCAGCAGCCTTTGGGGTCCCCCAGATGGTACGCAGTATTTT
J gene: TRBJ1-5; V gene: TRBV5-1; clone size: few; CDR3 length: 15; D gene: NA; CDR3 protein: CASSLVGLDDQPQHF; CDR3 DNA: TGCGCCAGCAGCTTGGTTGGTTTGGACGATCAGCCCCAGCATTTT
J gene: TRBJ2-5; V gene: TRBV10-3; clone size: many; CDR3 length: 13; D gene: NA; CDR3 protein: CAITAGSPETQYF; CDR3 DNA: TGTGCCATCACCGCGGGATCCCCAGAGACCCAGTACTTC
J gene: TRBJ2-1; V gene: TRBV6-2/TRBV6-3; clone size: NA; CDR3 length: 15; D gene: TRBD1; CDR3 protein: CASSYRDRSYNEQFF; CDR3 DNA: TGTGCCAGCAGTTACCGGGACAGGTCCTACAATGAGCAGTTCTTC
J gene: TRBJ2-7; V gene: TRBV11-1; clone size: few; CDR3 length: 14; D gene: NA; CDR3 protein: CASSYGDTGYEQYF; CDR3 DNA: TGTGCCAGCAGCTACGGGGACACGGGCTACGAGCAGTACTTC
J gene: TRBJ2-5; V gene: TRBV20-1; clone size: NA; CDR3 length: 15; D gene: TRBD2; CDR3 protein: CSAREGTSGKETQYF; CDR3 DNA: TGCAGTGCTAGAGAAGGGACTAGCGGGAAAGAGACCCAGTACTTC
J gene: TRBJ2-7; V gene: TRBV29-1; clone size: NA; CDR3 length: 12; D gene: NA; CDR3 protein: CSVGRNSYEQYF; CDR3 DNA: TGCAGCGTTGGGAGGAACTCCTACGAGCAGTACTTC
J gene: TRBJ2-1; V gene: TRBV20-1; clone size: few; CDR3 length: 14; D gene: NA; CDR3 protein: CSARPSGTPRGEFF; CDR3 DNA: TGCAGTGCTAGACCCTCCGGGACCCCCCGGGGAGAGTTCTTC
J gene: TRBJ1-4; V gene: TRBV6-5; clone size: few; CDR3 length: 15; D gene: NA; CDR3 protein: CASRPQGTTNEKLFF; CDR3 DNA: TGTGCCAGCAGACCACAGGGTACAACTAATGAAAAACTGTTTTTT
J gene: TRBJ1-2; V gene: TRBV29-1; clone size: few; CDR3 length: 15; D gene: TRBD1; CDR3 protein: CSVVSPLTGGFGYTF; CDR3 DNA: TGCAGCGTTGTCAGCCCCCTGACAGGGGGCTTTGGCTACACCTTC
J gene: TRBJ2-2; V gene: TRBV12-3/TRBV12-4; clone size: few; CDR3 length: 15; D gene: TRBD1; CDR3 protein: CASIGQGIGTGELFF; CDR3 DNA: TGTGCCAGCATCGGACAGGGGATTGGCACCGGGGAGCTGTTTTTT
J gene: TRBJ2-5; V gene: TRBV5-1; clone size: few; CDR3 length: 16; D gene: NA; CDR3 protein: CASSLDGPTNQETQYF; CDR3 DNA: TGCGCCAGCAGCTTGGATGGGCCCACCAACCAAGAGACCCAGTACTTC
J gene: TRBJ2-7; V gene: TRBV5-4; clone size: many; CDR3 length: 13; D gene: TRBD1; CDR3 protein: CASSLDRGDEQYF; CDR3 DNA: TGTGCCAGCAGCCTGGACAGGGGGGACGAGCAGTACTTC
J gene: TRBJ2-1; V gene: TRBV28; clone size: NA; CDR3 length: 18; D gene: TRBD2; CDR3 protein: CASSSGLAGVPSYNEQFF; CDR3 DNA: TGTGCCAGCAGTTCAGGACTAGCGGGAGTTCCCTCCTACAATGAGCAGTTCTTC
J gene: TRBJ2-3; V gene: TRBV20-1; clone size: few; CDR3 length: 13; D gene: NA; CDR3 protein: CSARLAGTDTQYF; CDR3 DNA: TGCAGTGCTAGACTTGCGGGCACAGATACGCAGTATTTT
J gene: TRBJ2-7; V gene: TRBV29-1; clone size: few; CDR3 length: 13; D gene: TRBD1; CDR3 protein: CSVQGSQGSEQYF; CDR3 DNA: TGCAGCGTGCAGGGATCACAGGGGAGTGAGCAGTACTTC
J gene: TRBJ1-1; V gene: TRBV7-6; clone size: many; CDR3 length: 15; D gene: NA; CDR3 protein: CASSRLGHSVTEAFF; CDR3 DNA: TGTGCCAGCAGCCGTCTTGGCCATTCCGTCACTGAAGCTTTCTTT
J gene: TRBJ1-1; V gene: TRBV18; clone size: few; CDR3 length: 14; D gene: NA; CDR3 protein: CASSPATLNTEAFF; CDR3 DNA: TGTGCCAGCTCACCGGCTACCTTGAACACTGAAGCTTTCTTT
J gene: TRBJ1-2; V gene: TRBV28; clone size: few; CDR3 length: 15; D gene: NA; CDR3 protein: CASSLWGQKNYGYTF; CDR3 DNA: TGTGCCAGCAGTTTATGGGGGCAGAAGAACTATGGCTACACCTTC
J gene: TRBJ2-3; V gene: TRBV20-1; clone size: NA; CDR3 length: 15; D gene: NA; CDR3 protein: CSGASGSLMADTQYF; CDR3 DNA: TGCAGCGGGGCTTCGGGGTCACTGATGGCAGATACGCAGTATTTT
J gene: TRBJ1-2; V gene: TRBV19; clone size: few; CDR3 length: 13; D gene: NA; CDR3 protein: CASSLMGDYGYTF; CDR3 DNA: TGTGCCAGTAGTCTTATGGGTGACTATGGCTACACCTTC
J gene: TRBJ2-5; V gene: TRBV7-8; clone size: NA; CDR3 length: 15; D gene: NA; CDR3 protein: CASSLGSDTQETQYF; CDR3 DNA: TGTGCCAGCAGCTTAGGGTCAGACACCCAAGAGACCCAGTACTTC
J gene: TRBJ2-3; V gene: TRBV5-1; clone size: NA; CDR3 length: 13; D gene: NA; CDR3 protein: CASSRGLFDTQYF; CDR3 DNA: TGCGCCAGCAGCCGGGGACTTTTCGATACGCAGTATTTT
J gene: TRBJ1-3; V gene: TRBV19; clone size: NA; CDR3 length: 16; D gene: NA; CDR3 protein: CASRPSGYPAENTIYF; CDR3 DNA: TGTGCCAGTAGACCTTCGGGCTACCCCGCGGAAAACACCATATATTTT
J gene: TRBJ2-3; V gene: TRBV20-1; clone size: once; CDR3 length: 14; D gene: TRBD1; CDR3 protein: CSASTGSSTDTQYF; CDR3 DNA: TGCAGTGCCTCGACAGGGTCTAGCACAGATACGCAGTATTTT
J gene: TRBJ1-5; V gene: TRBV3-1; clone size: NA; CDR3 length: 15; D gene: NA; CDR3 protein: CASSQKIRTNQPQHF; CDR3 DNA: TGTGCCAGCAGCCAAAAGATAAGGACCAATCAGCCCCAGCATTTT
J gene: TRBJ2-5; V gene: TRBV7-6; clone size: few; CDR3 length: 16; D gene: NA; CDR3 protein: CASSLGGSLGRETQYF; CDR3 DNA: TGTGCCAGCAGCTTAGGCGGCAGTTTAGGACGAGAGACCCAGTACTTC
J gene: TRBJ2-3; V gene: TRBV20-1; clone size: NA; CDR3 length: 14; D gene: NA; CDR3 protein: CSAPDYLYTDTQYF; CDR3 DNA: TGCAGTGCGCCGGACTACCTCTACACAGATACGCAGTATTTT
J gene: TRBJ2-1; V gene: TRBV20-1; clone size: few; CDR3 length: 14; D gene: TRBD2; CDR3 protein: CSANPGTSHNEQFF; CDR3 DNA: TGCAGTGCTAACCCCGGGACTAGCCACAATGAGCAGTTCTTC
J gene: TRBJ1-4; V gene: TRBV2; clone size: NA; CDR3 length: 14; D gene: NA; CDR3 protein: CASREGGEYEKLFF; CDR3 DNA: TGTGCCAGCAGGGAAGGGGGGGAGTATGAAAAACTGTTTTTT
J gene: TRBJ2-7; V gene: TRBV4-1; clone size: few; CDR3 length: 14; D gene: NA; CDR3 protein: CASSPKGGGYEQYF; CDR3 DNA: TGCGCCAGCAGCCCCAAGGGTGGAGGCTACGAGCAGTACTTC
J gene: TRBJ2-1; V gene: TRBV2; clone size: NA; CDR3 length: 11; D gene: NA; CDR3 protein: CASRYGGEQFF; CDR3 DNA: TGTGCCAGCAGGTATGGGGGCGAGCAGTTCTTC
J gene: TRBJ2-3; V gene: TRBV28; clone size: NA; CDR3 length: 17; D gene: NA; CDR3 protein: CASSSRDSLGATDTQYF; CDR3 DNA: TGTGCCAGCAGTTCCCGGGACTCACTGGGGGCCACAGATACGCAGTATTTT
J gene: TRBJ1-6; V gene: TRBV28; clone size: NA; CDR3 length: 11; D gene: NA; CDR3 protein: CASSLDYHLHF; CDR3 DNA: TGTGCCAGCAGCCTAGACTATCACCTCCACTTT
J gene: TRBJ2-7; V gene: TRBV6-2/TRBV6-3; clone size: few; CDR3 length: 14; D gene: NA; CDR3 protein: CASRVQGGTYEQYF; CDR3 DNA: TGTGCCAGCAGAGTACAGGGTGGAACCTACGAGCAGTACTTC
J gene: TRBJ1-1; V gene: TRBV2; clone size: NA; CDR3 length: 14; D gene: NA; CDR3 protein: CASSEGAEYTEAFF; CDR3 DNA: TGTGCCAGCAGTGAAGGGGCAGAGTACACTGAAGCTTTCTTT
J gene: TRBJ2-1; V gene: TRBV7-3; clone size: few; CDR3 length: 15; D gene: TRBD2; CDR3 protein: CASSLGLAGINEQFF; CDR3 DNA: TGTGCCAGCAGCCTGGGACTAGCGGGGATCAATGAGCAGTTCTTC
J gene: TRBJ2-5; V gene: TRBV29-1; clone size: few; CDR3 length: 15; D gene: NA; CDR3 protein: CSVPAQGGGHETQYF; CDR3 DNA: TGCAGCGTGCCTGCCCAGGGGGGGGGCCACGAGACCCAGTACTTC
J gene: TRBJ2-3; V gene: TRBV24-1; clone size: NA; CDR3 length: 17; D gene: TRBD2; CDR3 protein: CATSGGTSGSSQDTQYF; CDR3 DNA: TGTGCCACCAGTGGTGGGACTAGCGGGAGCAGTCAAGATACGCAGTATTTT
J gene: TRBJ2-7; V gene: TRBV6-5; clone size: NA; CDR3 length: 14; D gene: TRBD2; CDR3 protein: CASSYGLAGDEQYF; CDR3 DNA: TGTGCCAGCAGTTACGGCCTAGCGGGAGACGAGCAGTACTTC